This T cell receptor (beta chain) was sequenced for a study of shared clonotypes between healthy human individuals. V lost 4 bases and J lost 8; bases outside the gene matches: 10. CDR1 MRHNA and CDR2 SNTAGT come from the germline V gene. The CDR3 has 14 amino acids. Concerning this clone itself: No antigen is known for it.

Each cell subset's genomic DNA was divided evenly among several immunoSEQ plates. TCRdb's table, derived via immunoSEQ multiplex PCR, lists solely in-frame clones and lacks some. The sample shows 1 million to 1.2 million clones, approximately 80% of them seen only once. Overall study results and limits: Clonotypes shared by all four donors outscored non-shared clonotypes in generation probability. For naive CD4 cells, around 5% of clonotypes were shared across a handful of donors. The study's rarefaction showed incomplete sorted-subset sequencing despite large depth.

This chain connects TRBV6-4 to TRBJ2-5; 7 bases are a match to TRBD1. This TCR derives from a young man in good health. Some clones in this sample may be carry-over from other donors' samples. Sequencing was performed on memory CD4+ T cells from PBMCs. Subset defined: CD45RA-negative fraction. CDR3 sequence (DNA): TGTGCCAGCAGTGCAACAGGGGTTGGAGGAACCCAGTACTTC. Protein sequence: CASSATGVGGTQYF.